This T cell receptor (beta chain) comes out of a study of shared clonotypes between healthy human individuals. The run depth of the assay was deep. Method: immunoSEQ multiplex PCR; TCRdb's copy keeps in-frame clones and lacks some. The sample lists some 490,000 clones; around 80% were seen once. The donors, healthy adults who were HIV-negative, had experienced no recent acute infections or vaccinations. Genomic DNA from unsorted samples was obtained from around 93 million PBMCs (per sample). Germline lookup yields CDR1 SQVTM and CDR2 ANQGSEA. V lost 2 bases to trimming and J lost 0 bases, with 7 bases between them. The CDR3 has 13 amino acids.

The clonotype originates from a woman aged 40 to 55 in good health. Some clones in this sample may be carry-over from other donors' samples. This sequence joins TRBV29-1 and TRBJ1-1; D is undetermined. What was sequenced was PBMCs. In DNA form, the CDR3 reads TGCAGCGTTGAATTTTATATGAACACTGAAGCTTTCTTT. Its protein product is CSVEFYMNTEAFF.